Only a few counts were recorded for the clone carrying this TCR beta chain. Its antigen remains unknown. This CDR3 is 13 amino acids long. CDR1 is MDHEN and CDR2 is SYDVKM in the germline V gene. V dropped 5 bases and J dropped 9; count of bases not matched to a gene: 8. Study observations and caveats: The larger cohort examined one V-J beta rearrangement, not whole repertoires. Greatest tumor Treg TCR overlap was with tumor naive CD4+ cells.

Full-length variable regions came from constant-region reverse primers plus semi-nested Nested Universal Primer A PCR. TCRdb ran MiXCR on the 5' RACE reads and lists one entry per CDR3 protein. The table has 50,000 to 80,000 distinct CDR3 sequences, about 20% seen once. CD4+CD45RO+CD25- cells were isolated as memory CD4+ T cells. Sequenced: memory CD4+ T cells sorted from a lymph node. The subset denotes: memory CD4+ T cells, CD4+CD45RO+CD25-. This clonotype originated in a female donor with breast cancer. V is TRBV28 and J is TRBJ2-3, with 7 bases matching TRBD1. The CDR3 nucleotides are TGTGCCAGCAGTCCTACAGGGGTTGACACGCAGTATTTT. Translated: CASSPTGVDTQYF.